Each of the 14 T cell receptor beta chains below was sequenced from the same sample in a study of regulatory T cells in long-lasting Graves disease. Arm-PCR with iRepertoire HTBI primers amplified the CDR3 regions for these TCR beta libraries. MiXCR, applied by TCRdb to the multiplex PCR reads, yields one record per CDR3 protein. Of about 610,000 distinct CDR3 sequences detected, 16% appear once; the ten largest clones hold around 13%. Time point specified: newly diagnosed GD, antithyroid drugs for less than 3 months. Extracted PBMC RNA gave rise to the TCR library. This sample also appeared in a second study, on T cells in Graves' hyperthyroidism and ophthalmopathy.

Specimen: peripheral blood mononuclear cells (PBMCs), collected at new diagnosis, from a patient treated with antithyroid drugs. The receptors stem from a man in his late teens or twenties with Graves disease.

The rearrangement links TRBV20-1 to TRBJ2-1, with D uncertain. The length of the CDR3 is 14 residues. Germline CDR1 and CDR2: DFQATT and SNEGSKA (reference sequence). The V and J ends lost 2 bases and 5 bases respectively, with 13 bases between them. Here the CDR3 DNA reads TGCAGTGCTAGACGGTCTGCCTTGAACAATGAGCAGTTCTTC. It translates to CSARRSALNNEQFF.

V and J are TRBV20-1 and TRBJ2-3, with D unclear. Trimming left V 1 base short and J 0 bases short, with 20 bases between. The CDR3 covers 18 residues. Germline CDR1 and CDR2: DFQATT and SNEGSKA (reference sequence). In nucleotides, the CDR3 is TGCAGTGCTAGAGGGTGGGCGGACCAGCCCCTTAGCACAGATACGCAGTATTTT. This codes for CSARGWADQPLSTDTQYF.

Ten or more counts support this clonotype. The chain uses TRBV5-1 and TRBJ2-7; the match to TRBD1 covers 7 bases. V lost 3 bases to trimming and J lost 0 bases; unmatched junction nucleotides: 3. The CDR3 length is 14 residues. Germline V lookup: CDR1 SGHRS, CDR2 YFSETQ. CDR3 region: CASSSGQHSYEQYF. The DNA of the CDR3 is TGCGCCAGCAGCTCGGGACAGCACTCCTACGAGCAGTACTTC.

CDR3 DNA: TGTGCCAGCTCACCACCGGCCGCATCCAGGGATCAGCCCCAGCATTTT. Translated, it gives CASSPPAASRDQPQHF. The V call is TRBV18, the J call TRBJ1-5; maybe TRBD1 (5 bases). The CDR3 length is 16 residues. Germline V gene data show CDR1 as KGHSH and CDR2 as LQKENI. V was clipped by 0 bases and J by 5 bases, with 14 bases between them.

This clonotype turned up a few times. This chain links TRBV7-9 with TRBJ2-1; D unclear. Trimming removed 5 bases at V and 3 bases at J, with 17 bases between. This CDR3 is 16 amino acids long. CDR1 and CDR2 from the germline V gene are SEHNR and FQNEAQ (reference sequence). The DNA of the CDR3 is TGTGCCAGCAGCGCCGCGGTTGGCAGGAACTACAATGAGCAGTTCTTC. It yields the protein CASSAAVGRNYNEQFF.

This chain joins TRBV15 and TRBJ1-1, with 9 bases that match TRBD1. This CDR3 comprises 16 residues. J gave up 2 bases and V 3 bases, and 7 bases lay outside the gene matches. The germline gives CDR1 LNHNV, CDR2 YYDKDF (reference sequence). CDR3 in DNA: TGTGCCACCAGCAGTGGGGGGGACAGGGACAACACTGAAGCTTTCTTT. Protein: CATSSGGDRDNTEAFF.

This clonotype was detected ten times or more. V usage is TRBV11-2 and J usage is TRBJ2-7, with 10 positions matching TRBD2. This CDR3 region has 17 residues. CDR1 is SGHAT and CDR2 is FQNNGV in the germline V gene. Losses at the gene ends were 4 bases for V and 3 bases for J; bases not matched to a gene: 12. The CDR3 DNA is TGTGCCAGCAGCTCACCGGACGTCGGACTAGCGGACTACGAGCAGTACTTC. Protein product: CASSSPDVGLADYEQYF.

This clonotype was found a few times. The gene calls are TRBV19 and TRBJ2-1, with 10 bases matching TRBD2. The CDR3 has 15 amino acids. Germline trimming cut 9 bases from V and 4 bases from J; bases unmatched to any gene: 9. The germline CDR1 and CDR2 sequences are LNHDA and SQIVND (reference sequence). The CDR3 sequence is CASRTSGGIYNEQFF. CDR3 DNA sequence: TGTGCCAGCAGGACTAGCGGAGGAATATACAATGAGCAGTTCTTC.

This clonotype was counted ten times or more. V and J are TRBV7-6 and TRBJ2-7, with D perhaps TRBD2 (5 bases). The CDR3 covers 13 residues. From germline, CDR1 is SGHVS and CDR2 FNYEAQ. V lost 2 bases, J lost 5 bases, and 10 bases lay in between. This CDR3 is CASSLQTIDEQYF. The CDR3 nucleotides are TGTGCCAGCAGCTTACAGACTATCGACGAGCAGTACTTC.

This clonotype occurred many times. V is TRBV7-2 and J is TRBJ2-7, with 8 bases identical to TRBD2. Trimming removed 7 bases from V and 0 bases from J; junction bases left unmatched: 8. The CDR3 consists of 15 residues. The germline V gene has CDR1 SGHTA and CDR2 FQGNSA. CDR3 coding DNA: TGTGCCAGCAAACGGGCGGGGGGTAGCTCCTACGAGCAGTACTTC. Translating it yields CASKRAGGSSYEQYF.

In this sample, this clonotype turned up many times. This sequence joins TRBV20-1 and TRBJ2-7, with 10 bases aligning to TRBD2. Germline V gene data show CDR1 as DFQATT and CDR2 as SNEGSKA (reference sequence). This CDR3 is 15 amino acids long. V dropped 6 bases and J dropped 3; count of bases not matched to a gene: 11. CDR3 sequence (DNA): TGCAGTGCCCAGACCCCTAGCGGGAGTATCTACGAGCAGTACTTC. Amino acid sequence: CSAQTPSGSIYEQYF.

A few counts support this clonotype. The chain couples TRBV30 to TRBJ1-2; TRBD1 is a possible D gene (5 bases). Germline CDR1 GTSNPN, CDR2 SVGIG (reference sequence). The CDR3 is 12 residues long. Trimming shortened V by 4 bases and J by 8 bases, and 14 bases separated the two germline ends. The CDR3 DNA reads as TGTGCCTGGAAGATCCCCGAGGGGGGCTACACCTTC. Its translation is CAWKIPEGGYTF.

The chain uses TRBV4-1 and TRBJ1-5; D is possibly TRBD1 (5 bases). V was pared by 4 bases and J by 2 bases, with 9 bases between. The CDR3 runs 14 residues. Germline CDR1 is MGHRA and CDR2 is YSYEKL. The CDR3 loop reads CASSRWGGNQPQHF. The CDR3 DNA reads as TGCGCCAGCAGCCGATGGGGGGGCAATCAGCCCCAGCATTTT.

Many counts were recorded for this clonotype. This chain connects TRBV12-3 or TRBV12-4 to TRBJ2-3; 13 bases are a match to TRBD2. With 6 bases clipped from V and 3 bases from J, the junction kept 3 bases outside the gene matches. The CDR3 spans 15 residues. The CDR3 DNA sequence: TGTGCCAGCAGCCGGACTAGCGGGAGAACAGATACGCAGTATTTT. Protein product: CASSRTSGRTDTQYF.